The rows below give T cell receptor beta chains drawn from one sample of a study of blood T cells in healthy people across ages. Using its own MiXCR run on the 5' RACE reads, TCRdb lists one record per CDR3 protein. This table has over a million distinct CDR3 sequences, 40% to 55% appearing once. What was sequenced was blood. These receptors came from a woman aged 55-69 years in good health. The CDR3 runs from the conserved cysteine through the conserved F or W. The order of the fields is V gene, clone size, J gene, D gene, CDR3 protein, CDR3 DNA. D genes are given only for firm matches. The size entry is marked missing in some rows and otherwise reads once, few, many or a size class.

V gene: TRBV27; clone size: -; J gene: TRBJ2-7; D gene: TRBD2; CDR3 protein: CASSLTSGLAASTYEQYF; CDR3 DNA: TGTGCCAGCAGTCTCACCTCGGGACTAGCGGCCTCGACCTACGAGCAGTACTTC
V gene: TRBV11-2; clone size: many; J gene: TRBJ2-7; D gene: TRBD2; CDR3 protein: CASSLTRLAGAEEQYF; CDR3 DNA: TGTGCCAGCAGCTTAACCCGACTAGCGGGAGCGGAAGAGCAGTACTTC
V gene: TRBV5-1; clone size: -; J gene: TRBJ1-4; D gene: TRBD1; CDR3 protein: CASSPAGTVREKLFF; CDR3 DNA: TGCGCCAGCAGCCCAGCCGGGACAGTTCGCGAAAAACTGTTTTTT
V gene: TRBV2; clone size: -; J gene: TRBJ2-3; D gene: TRBD1; CDR3 protein: CVSSSGTGVDTQYF; CDR3 DNA: TGTGTCAGCAGCTCCGGGACAGGGGTAGATACGCAGTATTTT
V gene: TRBV28; clone size: -; J gene: TRBJ1-2; D gene: -; CDR3 protein: CASRAPTDFLNYGYTF; CDR3 DNA: TGTGCCAGCAGGGCCCCGACGGACTTTCTCAACTATGGCTACACCTTC
V gene: TRBV27; clone size: -; J gene: TRBJ1-2; D gene: -; CDR3 protein: CASSSAANYGYTF; CDR3 DNA: TGTGCCAGCAGTTCGGCAGCTAACTATGGCTACACCTTC
V gene: TRBV30; clone size: few; J gene: TRBJ1-2; D gene: -; CDR3 protein: CAWSLDYGYTF; CDR3 DNA: TGTGCCTGGAGTCTAGACTATGGCTACACCTTC
V gene: TRBV3-1; clone size: -; J gene: TRBJ2-7; D gene: -; CDR3 protein: CASSHETIEQYF; CDR3 DNA: TGTGCCAGCAGCCATGAGACCATCGAGCAGTACTTC
V gene: TRBV7-2; clone size: -; J gene: TRBJ2-7; D gene: TRBD1; CDR3 protein: CASSPRTGFEQYF; CDR3 DNA: TGTGCCAGCAGCCCTCGGACAGGGTTCGAGCAGTACTTC
V gene: TRBV20-1; clone size: few; J gene: TRBJ2-5; D gene: -; CDR3 protein: CSARRLAIETQYF; CDR3 DNA: TGCAGTGCTAGGAGGCTAGCGATAGAGACCCAGTACTTC
V gene: TRBV2; clone size: -; J gene: TRBJ2-1; D gene: -; CDR3 protein: CASRERSGYNEQFF; CDR3 DNA: TGTGCCAGCAGGGAAAGGAGCGGCTACAATGAGCAGTTCTTC
V gene: TRBV27; clone size: -; J gene: TRBJ2-7; D gene: -; CDR3 protein: CASSLTVPAATYEQYF; CDR3 DNA: TGTGCCAGCAGTTTAACGGTACCAGCGGCGACCTACGAGCAGTACTTC
V gene: TRBV11-1; clone size: -; J gene: TRBJ2-7; D gene: TRBD1; CDR3 protein: CASKGTGAISYEQYF; CDR3 DNA: TGTGCCAGCAAAGGGACAGGGGCCATCTCCTACGAGCAGTACTTC
V gene: TRBV6-6; clone size: -; J gene: TRBJ2-1; D gene: -; CDR3 protein: CASSSRVLLGTDEQFF; CDR3 DNA: TGTGCCAGCAGTTCTAGGGTGTTGTTAGGTACGGATGAGCAGTTCTTC
V gene: TRBV4-1; clone size: -; J gene: TRBJ2-4; D gene: -; CDR3 protein: CASSQDPRQGRNIQYF; CDR3 DNA: TGCGCCAGCAGCCAAGACCCCCGGCAGGGCAGAAACATTCAGTACTTC
V gene: TRBV7-9; clone size: -; J gene: TRBJ2-2; D gene: -; CDR3 protein: CASQTQGVGTGELFF; CDR3 DNA: TGTGCCAGCCAAACACAGGGCGTCGGGACCGGGGAGCTGTTTTTT
V gene: TRBV20-1; clone size: -; J gene: TRBJ2-5; D gene: TRBD1; CDR3 protein: CSASRQGYGETQYF; CDR3 DNA: TGCAGTGCTAGCCGACAGGGGTATGGGGAGACCCAGTACTTC
V gene: TRBV7-8; clone size: -; J gene: TRBJ2-7; D gene: TRBD2; CDR3 protein: CASSFPVLADHYEQYF; CDR3 DNA: TGTGCCAGCAGCTTCCCGGTACTAGCGGACCACTACGAGCAGTACTTC
V gene: TRBV12-3/TRBV12-4; clone size: few; J gene: TRBJ1-6; D gene: -; CDR3 protein: CASSPEGIYNSPLHF; CDR3 DNA: TGTGCCAGCAGTCCGGAGGGAATCTATAATTCACCCCTCCACTTT
V gene: TRBV7-2; clone size: once; J gene: TRBJ2-3; D gene: -; CDR3 protein: CAGSRQDSRTDTQYF; CDR3 DNA: TGTGCCGGCAGCCGGCAGGACAGTCGCACAGATACGCAGTATTTT
V gene: TRBV2; clone size: -; J gene: TRBJ2-5; D gene: -; CDR3 protein: CASKAGSQETQYF; CDR3 DNA: TGTGCCAGCAAGGCAGGGTCTCAAGAGACCCAGTACTTC
V gene: TRBV20-1; clone size: many; J gene: TRBJ1-4; D gene: -; CDR3 protein: CSATDSSATNEKLFF; CDR3 DNA: TGCAGTGCGACCGACAGTTCCGCAACTAATGAAAAACTGTTTTTT
V gene: TRBV6-2/TRBV6-3; clone size: -; J gene: TRBJ2-1; D gene: TRBD2; CDR3 protein: CASSYWTSGRAVEQFF; CDR3 DNA: TGTGCCAGCAGTTACTGGACTAGCGGGAGGGCTGTTGAGCAGTTCTTC
V gene: TRBV4-1; clone size: once; J gene: TRBJ1-2; D gene: TRBD1; CDR3 protein: CASSQPGQGVENYGYTF; CDR3 DNA: TGCGCCAGCAGCCAACCGGGACAGGGGGTGGAAAACTATGGCTACACCTTC
V gene: TRBV10-2; clone size: once; J gene: TRBJ2-1; D gene: -; CDR3 protein: CASSESGSGHYNEQFF; CDR3 DNA: TGCGCCAGCAGTGAGTCTGGGAGCGGGCACTACAATGAGCAGTTCTTC
V gene: TRBV27; clone size: few; J gene: TRBJ2-7; D gene: -; CDR3 protein: CASRPQGARGSYEQYF; CDR3 DNA: TGTGCCAGCAGGCCACAGGGTGCGAGAGGGTCCTACGAGCAGTACTTC
V gene: TRBV20-1; clone size: -; J gene: TRBJ1-2; D gene: TRBD1; CDR3 protein: CSATGQGRDNYGYTF; CDR3 DNA: TGCAGTGCTACCGGACAGGGGCGAGATAACTATGGCTACACCTTC
V gene: TRBV6-4; clone size: -; J gene: TRBJ2-1; D gene: -; CDR3 protein: CASSKILGNEQFF; CDR3 DNA: TGTGCCAGCAGTAAAATACTAGGCAATGAGCAGTTCTTC
V gene: TRBV15; clone size: few; J gene: TRBJ2-5; D gene: -; CDR3 protein: CATSSRGETQYF; CDR3 DNA: TGTGCCACCAGCAGCAGGGGAGAGACCCAGTACTTC
V gene: TRBV6-2/TRBV6-3; clone size: -; J gene: TRBJ2-1; D gene: -; CDR3 protein: CASSQGLFRGEQFF; CDR3 DNA: TGTGCCAGCAGTCAGGGACTTTTCCGTGGTGAGCAGTTCTTC
V gene: TRBV29-1; clone size: -; J gene: TRBJ2-4; D gene: -; CDR3 protein: CSVVLDWEVIQYF; CDR3 DNA: TGCAGCGTGGTGTTGGACTGGGAGGTCATTCAGTACTTC
V gene: TRBV7-9; clone size: -; J gene: TRBJ1-6; D gene: -; CDR3 protein: CASSLKDLSPLHF; CDR3 DNA: TGTGCCAGCAGCTTAAAAGATCTGTCACCCCTCCACTTT
V gene: TRBV5-5; clone size: -; J gene: TRBJ2-3; D gene: -; CDR3 protein: CASSDEGGNTDTQYF; CDR3 DNA: TGTGCCAGCAGCGACGAAGGGGGGAACACAGATACGCAGTATTTT
V gene: TRBV4-1; clone size: -; J gene: TRBJ1-2; D gene: -; CDR3 protein: CASSQEWEPNRAVPYGYTF; CDR3 DNA: TGCGCCAGCAGCCAAGAATGGGAACCTAACAGGGCCGTCCCCTATGGCTACACCTTC
V gene: TRBV20-1; clone size: -; J gene: TRBJ2-5; D gene: TRBD1; CDR3 protein: CSAREGQGAGETQYF; CDR3 DNA: TGCAGTGCTAGAGAAGGACAGGGGGCGGGAGAGACCCAGTACTTC
V gene: TRBV29-1; clone size: -; J gene: TRBJ2-7; D gene: -; CDR3 protein: CSVSRSFSETRYF; CDR3 DNA: TGCAGCGTTAGCCGGTCCTTTTCAGAGACCCGGTACTTC
V gene: TRBV5-1; clone size: -; J gene: TRBJ2-7; D gene: TRBD1; CDR3 protein: CASSLYSDRDPPPYEQYF; CDR3 DNA: TGCGCCAGCAGCCTATACAGTGACAGGGACCCACCACCCTACGAGCAGTACTTC